This section outlines one T cell receptor beta chain sequence together with its context. Antigen specificity is unknown. Germline V gene data show CDR1 as SEHNR and CDR2 as FQNEAQ (reference sequence). V shed 5 bases and J 6 bases; nucleotides not matched to a gene: 5. The CDR3 contains 13 residues. Assay used: immunoSEQ multiplex PCR; TCRdb lists only in-frame clones, some missing. Of roughly 90,000 clones in the sample, 88% were seen once. The sample comes from a study of graft-versus-host responses after intestinal transplantation. This sequence was found in a human donor who was the organ donor for an intestinal transplant. This sample comprised unstimulated CD4+ T cells sorted from spleen or lymph node cells, obtained before transplant. The J gene is TRBJ2-3, the V gene TRBV7-9, with 7 bases that match TRBD1. CDR3 nucleotides: TGTGCCAGCAGCCTCACAGGGGTTGATACGCAGTATTTT. Protein product: CASSLTGVDTQYF.